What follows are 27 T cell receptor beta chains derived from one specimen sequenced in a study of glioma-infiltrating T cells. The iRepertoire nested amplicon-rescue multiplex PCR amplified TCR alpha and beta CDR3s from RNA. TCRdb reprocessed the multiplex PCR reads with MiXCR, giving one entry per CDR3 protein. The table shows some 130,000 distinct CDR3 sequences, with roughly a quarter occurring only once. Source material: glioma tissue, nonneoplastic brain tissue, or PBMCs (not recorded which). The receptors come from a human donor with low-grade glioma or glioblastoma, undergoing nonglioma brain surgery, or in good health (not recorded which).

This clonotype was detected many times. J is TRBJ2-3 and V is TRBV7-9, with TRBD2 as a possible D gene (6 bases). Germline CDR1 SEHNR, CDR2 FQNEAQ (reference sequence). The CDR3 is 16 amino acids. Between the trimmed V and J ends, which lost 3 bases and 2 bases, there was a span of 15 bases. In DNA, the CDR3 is TGTGCCAGCAGCTTCCGGGCACGGGAGTCCACAGATACGCAGTATTTT. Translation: CASSFRARESTDTQYF.

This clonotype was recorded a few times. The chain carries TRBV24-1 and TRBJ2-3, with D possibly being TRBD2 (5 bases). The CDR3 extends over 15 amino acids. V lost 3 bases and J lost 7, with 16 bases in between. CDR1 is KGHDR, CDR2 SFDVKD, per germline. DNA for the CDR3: TGTGCCACCAGTGATCCACTAGAGGTGGTGAATACGCAGTATTTT. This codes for CATSDPLEVVNTQYF.

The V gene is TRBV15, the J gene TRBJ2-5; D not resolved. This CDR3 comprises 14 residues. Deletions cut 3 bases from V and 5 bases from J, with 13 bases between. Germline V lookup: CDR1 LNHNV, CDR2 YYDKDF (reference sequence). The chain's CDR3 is CATSSDTVSETQYF. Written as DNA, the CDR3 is TGTGCCACCAGCAGTGACACAGTCTCCGAGACCCAGTACTTC. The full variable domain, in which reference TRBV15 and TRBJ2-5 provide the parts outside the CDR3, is DAMVIQNPRYQVTQFGKPVTLSCSQTLNHNVMYWYQQKSSQAPKLLFHYYDKDFNNEADTPDNFQSRRPNTSFCFLDIRSPGLGDTAMYLCATSSDTVSETQYFGPGTRLLVL.

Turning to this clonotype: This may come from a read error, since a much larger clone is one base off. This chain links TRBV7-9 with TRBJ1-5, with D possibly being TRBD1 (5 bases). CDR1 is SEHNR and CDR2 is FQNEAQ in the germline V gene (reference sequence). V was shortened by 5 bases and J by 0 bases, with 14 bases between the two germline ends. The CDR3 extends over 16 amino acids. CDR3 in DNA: TGTGCCAGCAGCCTCTCGGGGCGGAGTAGCAATCAGCCCCAGCATTTT. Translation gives CASSLSGRSSNQPQHF. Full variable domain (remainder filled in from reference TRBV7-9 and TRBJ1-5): DTGVSQNPRHKITKRGQNVTFRCDPISEHNRLYWYRQTLGQGPEFLTYFQNEAQLEKSRLLSDRFSAERPKGSFSTLEIQRTEQGDSAMYLCASSLSGRSSNQPQHFGDGTRLSIL.

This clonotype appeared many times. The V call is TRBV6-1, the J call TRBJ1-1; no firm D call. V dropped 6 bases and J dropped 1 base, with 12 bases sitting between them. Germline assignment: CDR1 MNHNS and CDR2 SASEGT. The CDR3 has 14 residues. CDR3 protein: CASSHPRKNTEAFF. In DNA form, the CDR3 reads TGTGCCAGCAGCCACCCCAGGAAGAACACTGAAGCTTTCTTT.

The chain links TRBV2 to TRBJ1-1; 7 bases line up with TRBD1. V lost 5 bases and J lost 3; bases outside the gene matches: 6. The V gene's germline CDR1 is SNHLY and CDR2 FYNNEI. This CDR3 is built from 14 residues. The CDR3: CASSQGGWDTEAFF. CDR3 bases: TGTGCCAGCAGTCAAGGGGGCTGGGACACTGAAGCTTTCTTT.

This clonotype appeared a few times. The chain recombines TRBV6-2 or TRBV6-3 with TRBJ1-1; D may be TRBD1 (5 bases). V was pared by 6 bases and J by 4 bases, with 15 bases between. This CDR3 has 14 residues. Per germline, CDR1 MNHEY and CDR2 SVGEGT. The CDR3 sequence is CASRQDSPATEAFF. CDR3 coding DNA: TGTGCCAGCAGACAAGACAGCCCGGCCACTGAAGCTTTCTTT.

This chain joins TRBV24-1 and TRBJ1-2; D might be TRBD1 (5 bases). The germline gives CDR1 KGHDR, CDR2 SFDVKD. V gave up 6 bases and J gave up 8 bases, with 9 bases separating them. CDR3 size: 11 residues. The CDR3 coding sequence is TGTGCCACCAGTCCCGGGGCCGGCTACACCTTC. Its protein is CATSPGAGYTF.

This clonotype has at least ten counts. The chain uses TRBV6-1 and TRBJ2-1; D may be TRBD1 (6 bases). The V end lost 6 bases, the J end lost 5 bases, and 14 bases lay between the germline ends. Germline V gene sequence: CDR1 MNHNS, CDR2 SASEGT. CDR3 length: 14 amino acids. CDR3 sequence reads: CASRGQSTNNEQFF. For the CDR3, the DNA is TGTGCCAGCAGAGGACAGTCAACGAACAATGAGCAGTTCTTC.

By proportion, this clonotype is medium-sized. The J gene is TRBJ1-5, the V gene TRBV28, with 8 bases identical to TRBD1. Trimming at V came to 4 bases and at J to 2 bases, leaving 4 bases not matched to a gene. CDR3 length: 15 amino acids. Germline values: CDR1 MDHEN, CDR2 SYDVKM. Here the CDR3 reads CASSSGQVGNQPQHF. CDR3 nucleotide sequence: TGTGCCAGCAGTTCGGGACAGGTTGGCAATCAGCCCCAGCATTTT. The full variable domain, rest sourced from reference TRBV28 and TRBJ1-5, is DVKVTQSSRYLVKRTGEKVFLECVQDMDHENMFWYRQDPGLGLRLIYFSYDVKMKEKGDIPEGYSVSREKKERFSLILESASTNQTSMYLCASSSGQVGNQPQHFGDGTRLSIL.

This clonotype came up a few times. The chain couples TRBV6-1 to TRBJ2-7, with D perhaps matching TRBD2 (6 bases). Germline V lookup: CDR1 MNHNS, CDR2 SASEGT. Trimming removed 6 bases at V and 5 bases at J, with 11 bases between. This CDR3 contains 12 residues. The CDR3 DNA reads TGTGCCAGCAGGGGAGGAGGGGACGAGCAGTACGTC. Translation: CASRGGGDEQYV.

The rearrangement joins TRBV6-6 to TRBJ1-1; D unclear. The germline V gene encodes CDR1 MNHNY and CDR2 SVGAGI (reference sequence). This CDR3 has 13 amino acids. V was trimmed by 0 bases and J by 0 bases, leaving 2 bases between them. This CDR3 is CASSYSLNTEAFF. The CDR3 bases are TGTGCCAGCAGTTACTCTCTGAACACTGAAGCTTTCTTT.

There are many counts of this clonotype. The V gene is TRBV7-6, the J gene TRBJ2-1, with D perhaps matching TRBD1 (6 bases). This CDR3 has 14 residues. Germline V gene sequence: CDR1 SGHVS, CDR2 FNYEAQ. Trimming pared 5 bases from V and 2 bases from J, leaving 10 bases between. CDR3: CASSLGTPYNEQFF. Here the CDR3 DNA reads TGTGCCAGCAGCCTCGGGACACCCTACAATGAGCAGTTCTTC.

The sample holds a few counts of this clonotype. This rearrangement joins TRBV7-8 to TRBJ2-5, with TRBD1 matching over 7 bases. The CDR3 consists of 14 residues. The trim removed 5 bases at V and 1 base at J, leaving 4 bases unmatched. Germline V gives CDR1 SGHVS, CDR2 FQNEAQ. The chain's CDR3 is CASSPRTGQETQYF. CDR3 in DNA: TGTGCCAGCAGCCCCCGGACAGGCCAAGAGACCCAGTACTTC. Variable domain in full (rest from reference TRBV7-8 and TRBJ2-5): GAGVSQSPRYKVAKRGQDVALRCDPISGHVSLFWYQQALGQGPEFLTYFQNEAQLDKSGLPSDRFFAERPEGSVSTLKIQRTQQEDSAVYLCASSPRTGQETQYFGPGTRLLVL.

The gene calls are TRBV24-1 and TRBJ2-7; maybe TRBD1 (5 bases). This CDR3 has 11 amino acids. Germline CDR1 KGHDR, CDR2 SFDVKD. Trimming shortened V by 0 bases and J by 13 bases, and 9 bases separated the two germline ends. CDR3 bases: TGTGCCACCAGTGATTTGTTCAGGGATTACGTC. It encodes CATSDLFRDYV.

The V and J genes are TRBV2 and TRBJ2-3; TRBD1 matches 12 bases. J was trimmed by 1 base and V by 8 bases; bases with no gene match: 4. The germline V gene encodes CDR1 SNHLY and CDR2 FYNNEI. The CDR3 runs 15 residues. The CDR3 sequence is CASARDRGRTDTQYF. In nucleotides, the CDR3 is TGTGCCAGCGCCCGGGACAGGGGGCGCACAGATACGCAGTATTTT. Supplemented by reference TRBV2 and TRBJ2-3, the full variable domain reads EPEVTQTPSHQVTQMGQEVILRCVPISNHLYFYWYRQILGQKVEFLVSFYNNEISEKSEIFDDQFSVERPDGSNFTLKIRSTKLEDSAMYFCASARDRGRTDTQYFGPGTRLTVL.

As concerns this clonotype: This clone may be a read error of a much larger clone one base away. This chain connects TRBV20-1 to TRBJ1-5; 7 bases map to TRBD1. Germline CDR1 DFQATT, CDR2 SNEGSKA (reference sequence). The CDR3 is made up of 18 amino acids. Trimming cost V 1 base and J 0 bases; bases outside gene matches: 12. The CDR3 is CSARVPAQGIFSNQPQHF. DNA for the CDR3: TGCAGTGCTAGAGTTCCGGCACAGGGGATCTTTAGCAATCAGCCCCAGCATTTT.

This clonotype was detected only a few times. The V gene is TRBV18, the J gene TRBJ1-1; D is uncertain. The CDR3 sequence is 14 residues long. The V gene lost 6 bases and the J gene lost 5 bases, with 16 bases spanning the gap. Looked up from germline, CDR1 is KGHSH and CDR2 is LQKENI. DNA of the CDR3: TGTGCCAGCTCCACGGGAAGGCAGAGGACTGAAGCTTTCTTT. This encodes CASSTGRQRTEAFF.

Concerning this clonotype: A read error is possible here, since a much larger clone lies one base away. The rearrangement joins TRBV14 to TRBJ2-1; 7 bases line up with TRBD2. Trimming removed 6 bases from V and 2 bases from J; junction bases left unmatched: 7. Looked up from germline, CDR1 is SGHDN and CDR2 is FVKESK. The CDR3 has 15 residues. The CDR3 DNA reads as TGTGCCAGCAGTACTAGCGTGGCGACCTACAATGAGCAGTTCTTC. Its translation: CASSTSVATYNEQFF. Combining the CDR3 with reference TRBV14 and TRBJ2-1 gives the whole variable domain EAGVTQFPSHSVIEKGQTVTLRCDPISGHDNLYWYRRVMGKEIKFLLHFVKESKQDESGMPNNRFLAERTGGTYSTLKVQPAELEDSGVYFCASSTSVATYNEQFFGPGTRLTVL.

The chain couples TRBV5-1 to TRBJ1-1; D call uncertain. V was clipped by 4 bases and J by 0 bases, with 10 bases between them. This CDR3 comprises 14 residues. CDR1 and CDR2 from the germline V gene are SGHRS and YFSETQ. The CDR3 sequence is CASSLLTVNTEAFF. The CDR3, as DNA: TGCGCCAGCAGCCTACTGACGGTGAACACTGAAGCTTTCTTT.

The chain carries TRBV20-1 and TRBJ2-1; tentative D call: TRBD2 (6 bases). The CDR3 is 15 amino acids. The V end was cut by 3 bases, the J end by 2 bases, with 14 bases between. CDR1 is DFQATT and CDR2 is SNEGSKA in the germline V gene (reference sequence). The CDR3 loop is CSAREGPAAYNEQFF. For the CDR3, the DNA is TGCAGTGCTAGGGAGGGGCCCGCAGCCTACAATGAGCAGTTCTTC.

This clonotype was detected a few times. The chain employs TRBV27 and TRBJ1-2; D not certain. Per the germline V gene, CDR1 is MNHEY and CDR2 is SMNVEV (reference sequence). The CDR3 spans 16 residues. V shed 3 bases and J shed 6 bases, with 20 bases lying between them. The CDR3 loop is CASSFSASGRYDGYTF. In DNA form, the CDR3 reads TGTGCCAGCAGTTTCTCCGCTTCCGGGAGATATGATGGCTACACCTTC.

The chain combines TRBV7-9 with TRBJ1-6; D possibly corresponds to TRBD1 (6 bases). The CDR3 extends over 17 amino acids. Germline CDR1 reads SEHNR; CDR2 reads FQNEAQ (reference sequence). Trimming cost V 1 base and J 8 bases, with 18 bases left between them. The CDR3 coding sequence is TGTGCCAGCAGCTTAGAACATTACAGGGTTGTGGATTCACCCCTCCACTTT. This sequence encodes CASSLEHYRVVDSPLHF.

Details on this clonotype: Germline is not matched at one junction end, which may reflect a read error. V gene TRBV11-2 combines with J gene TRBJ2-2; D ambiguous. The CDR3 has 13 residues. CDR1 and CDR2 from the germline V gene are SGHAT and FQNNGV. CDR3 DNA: TGTGCCCGCAGCTTAGCAGGAAGAGGGGAGCTGTTTTTT. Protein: CARSLAGRGELFF. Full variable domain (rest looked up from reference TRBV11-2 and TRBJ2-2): EAGVAQSPRYKIIEKRQSVAFWCNPISGHATLYWYQQILGQGPKLLIQFQNNGVVDDSQLPKDRFSAERLKGVDSTLKIQPAKLEDSAVYLCARSLAGRGELFFGEGSRLTVL.

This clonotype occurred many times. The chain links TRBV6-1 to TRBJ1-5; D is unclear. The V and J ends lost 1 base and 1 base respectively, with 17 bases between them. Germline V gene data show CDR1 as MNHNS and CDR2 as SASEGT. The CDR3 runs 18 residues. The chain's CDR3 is CASSEGVFSLISNQPQHF. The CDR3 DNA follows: TGTGCCAGCAGTGAAGGCGTTTTCTCCCTGATAAGCAATCAGCCCCAGCATTTT.

The CDR3 loop is CSVGGGNQPQHF. Written as DNA, the CDR3 is TGCAGCGTCGGGGGGGGCAATCAGCCCCAGCATTTT. The V call is TRBV29-1, the J call TRBJ1-5, with D possibly matching TRBD1 (5 bases). V lost 6 bases and J lost 2, with 8 bases in between. The CDR3 loop spans 12 amino acids. CDR1 is SQVTM, CDR2 ANQGSEA, per germline. The variable domain in full, with the rest retrieved from reference TRBV29-1 and TRBJ1-5, is SAVISQKPSRDICQRGTSLTIQCQVDSQVTMMFWYRQQPGQSLTLIATANQGSEATYESGFVIDKFPISRPNLTFSTLTVSNMSPEDSSIYLCSVGGGNQPQHFGDGTRLSIL.

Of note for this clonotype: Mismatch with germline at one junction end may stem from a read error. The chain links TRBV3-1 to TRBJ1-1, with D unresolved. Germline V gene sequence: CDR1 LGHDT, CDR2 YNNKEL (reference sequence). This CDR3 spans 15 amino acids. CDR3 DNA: TGTGCCAGCAGCCAAGATAGGGCAGAGAACACTGAAACTTTCTTT. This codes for CASSQDRAENTETFF.